Listed below are T cell receptor beta chains from one sample, sequenced in a study of blood T cell repertoires in COVID-19. Produced via immunoSEQ multiplex PCR; TCRdb's table is partial and in-frame only. The table includes approximately 140,000 clones, roughly 80% detected once. Sequencing input: peripheral blood. The receptors come from a human donor in a cohort sampled during active COVID-19. Both conserved end residues are part of each CDR3. Fields, in order: D gene, CDR3 length, clone size, V gene, J gene, CDR3 protein, CDR3 DNA. A D gene is named only where the DNA matches it firmly. For some rows the clone size is stated as once, few or many, or as a class when expanded; others skip it.

>.|15|.|TRBV6-5|TRBJ1-5
CASSWVQGPNQPQHF
TGTGCCAGCAGTTGGGTTCAGGGGCCCAATCAGCCCCAGCATTTT
>TRBD1|20|.|TRBV18|TRBJ2-4
CASSPWATGDSVSAKNIQYF
TGTGCCAGCTCACCATGGGCGACAGGGGATTCGGTCTCGGCCAAAAACATTCAGTACTTC
>.|13|once|TRBV12-3/TRBV12-4|TRBJ1-1
CASSVRDNTEAFF
TGTGCCAGCAGTGTCAGGGATAACACTGAAGCTTTCTTT
>.|12|.|TRBV21-1|TRBJ1-1
CASSSGVTEAFF
TGTGCCAGCTCGTCAGGGGTTACTGAAGCTTTCTTT
>.|17|.|TRBV6-2/TRBV6-3|TRBJ2-7
CASSYTRGRGGHYEQYF
TGTGCCAGCAGTTACACGCGGGGGAGAGGGGGTCACTACGAGCAGTACTTC
>TRBD1|16|.|TRBV6-1|TRBJ2-5
CASSEIPGQGKETQYF
TGTGCCAGCAGTGAGATCCCGGGACAGGGTAAAGAGACCCAGTACTTC
>.|14|.|TRBV21-1|TRBJ2-7
CAIVTRGATYEQYF
TGTGCCATCGTCACCCGGGGGGCCACCTACGAGCAGTACTTC
>TRBD2|14|once|TRBV5-4|TRBJ2-3
CASSGSGGGDTQYF
TGTGCCAGCAGCGGCAGCGGGGGCGGAGATACGCAGTATTTT
>TRBD2|15|once|TRBV9|TRBJ2-5
CASSAGTSGVETQYF
TGTGCCAGCAGCGCTGGGACTAGCGGGGTTGAGACCCAGTACTTC
>.|13|.|TRBV6-2/TRBV6-3|TRBJ2-7
CASSYAGTYEQYF
TGTGCCAGCAGTTACGCAGGAACCTACGAGCAGTACTTC
>TRBD1|13|.|TRBV15|TRBJ1-1
CASTGEGGTEAFF
TGTGCGTCCACAGGGGAAGGTGGCACTGAAGCTTTCTTT
>.|16|.|TRBV7-5|TRBJ1-1
CARSPRTGDRNTEAFF
TGTGCCAGAAGCCCGCGGACAGGGGACCGGAACACTGAAGCTTTCTTT
>TRBD1|13|.|TRBV4-1|TRBJ2-4
CASSQGDRNIQYF
TGCGCCAGCAGCCAAGGGGACAGGAACATTCAGTACTTC
>.|14|.|TRBV5-4|TRBJ2-1
CASSLGRGYSEQFF
TGTGCCAGCAGCTTGGGCCGGGGTTATAGTGAGCAGTTCTTC
>TRBD2|14|.|TRBV9|TRBJ2-7
CASSRGGAAHEQYF
TGTGCCAGCAGTCGGGGGGGGGCCGCCCACGAGCAGTACTTC
>TRBD1|16|.|TRBV3-1/TRBV3-2|TRBJ2-2
CASSPDPGGPTGELFF
TGTGCCAGCAGCCCAGACCCAGGGGGTCCCACCGGGGAGCTGTTTTTT
>TRBD1|13|.|TRBV10-3|TRBJ1-1
CAISGRQGTEAFF
TGTGCCATCAGTGGTAGACAGGGCACTGAAGCTTTCTTT
>TRBD1|13|.|TRBV10-1|TRBJ1-4
CASGLRGDEKLFF
TGCGCCAGCGGACTCAGGGGGGATGAAAAACTGTTTTTT
>TRBD2|18|.|TRBV6-1|TRBJ2-5
CASSEVGGTSGQKETQYF
TGTGCCAGCAGTGAAGTGGGGGGGACTAGCGGGCAGAAAGAGACCCAGTACTTC
>.|12|.|TRBV6-5|TRBJ1-2
CASTSGAAGYTF
TGTGCCAGCACAAGTGGGGCTGCGGGCTACACCTTC
>TRBD1|14|.|TRBV5-6|TRBJ2-7
CASSLPRGLGEQYF
TGTGCCAGCAGCTTGCCCAGGGGGCTCGGGGAGCAGTACTTC
>.|17|once|TRBV7-2|TRBJ2-2
CASSFSRTGRDTGELFF
TGTGCCAGCAGCTTCTCCCGGACAGGGAGGGACACCGGGGAGCTGTTTTTT
>TRBD2|14|.|TRBV6-6|TRBJ2-7
CASGTSGLSYEQYF
TGTGCCAGCGGAACTAGCGGGCTTTCCTACGAGCAGTACTTC
>.|15|.|TRBV6-2/TRBV6-3|TRBJ1-4
CASSYDSSTNEKLFF
TGTGCCAGCAGTTACGACAGTTCAACTAATGAAAAACTGTTTTTT
>TRBD2|16|.|TRBV19|TRBJ2-3
CASSRLAGEGTDTQYF
TGTGCCAGTAGTCGCCTAGCGGGGGAGGGTACAGATACGCAGTATTTT
>.|15|few|TRBV19|TRBJ1-1
CASSVWKGMDTEAFF
TGTGCCAGTAGTGTATGGAAGGGGATGGACACTGAAGCTTTCTTT
>TRBD2|14|.|TRBV20-1|TRBJ2-7
CSASPASGRYEQYF
TGCAGTGCTAGTCCGGCTAGCGGACGATACGAGCAGTACTTC
>TRBD1|13|once|TRBV6-5|TRBJ1-1
CASIPNSGQKAFF
TGTGCCAGCATCCCCAACTCGGGACAGAAAGCTTTCTTT
>TRBD1|18|once|TRBV6-2/TRBV6-3|TRBJ2-4
CASSYGETGVGAKNIQYF
TGTGCCAGCAGTTACGGGGAGACAGGGGTGGGAGCCAAAAACATTCAGTACTTC
>.|13|few|TRBV6-5|TRBJ2-7
CASRGGPTYEQYF
TGTGCCAGCAGAGGGGGACCCACCTACGAGCAGTACTTC
>TRBD2|15|.|TRBV7-8|TRBJ2-1
CASSLAAGGLYEQFF
TGTGCCAGCAGCTTAGCTGCGGGGGGGCTTTATGAGCAGTTCTTC
>.|14|.|TRBV7-2|TRBJ1-5
CASSFRYSNQPQHF
TGTGCCAGCAGCTTCAGATATAGCAATCAGCCCCAGCATTTT
>TRBD1|15|.|TRBV28|TRBJ2-7
CASSFRGTGAYEQYF
TGTGCCAGCAGTTTTCGTGGGACAGGGGCCTACGAGCAGTACTTC
>.|13|.|TRBV18|TRBJ1-5
CASSPGASQPQHF
TGTGCCAGCTCACCAGGGGCGTCGCAGCCCCAGCATTTT
>.|13|.|TRBV7-7|TRBJ2-3
CASSLDTTNTQYF
TGTGCTAGCAGCTTAGACACCACCAATACGCAGTATTTT
>TRBD2|17|once|TRBV28|TRBJ2-1
CASSPAEGGKLYNEQFF
TGTGCCAGCAGTCCTGCCGAGGGAGGGAAGTTATACAATGAGCAGTTCTTC
>TRBD1|16|.|TRBV18|TRBJ1-3
CASSPGQGMGGNTIYF
TGTGCCAGCTCACCGGGACAGGGAATGGGTGGAAACACCATATATTTT
>.|16|.|TRBV5-6|TRBJ1-5
CASSRDTGSSDQPQHF
TGTGCCAGCAGCAGAGATACAGGGTCGTCGGATCAGCCCCAGCATTTT
>.|14|.|TRBV18|TRBJ2-7
CASSQDTISYEQYF
TGTGCCAGCTCCCAAGATACTATATCCTACGAGCAGTACTTC
>TRBD1|15|.|TRBV30|TRBJ1-4
CAWREPGTGAEKLFF
TGTGCCTGGAGAGAACCCGGGACAGGGGCGGAAAAACTGTTTTTT
>.|15|.|TRBV6-6|TRBJ1-6
CASSFRGDYNSPLHF
TGTGCCAGCAGCTTTCGGGGAGACTATAATTCACCCCTCCACTTT
>.|16|.|TRBV7-2|TRBJ1-6
CASSKDTGRYGSPLHF
TGTGCCAGCAGCAAGGACACAGGCCGGTACGGTTCACCCCTCCACTTT
>TRBD1|15|.|TRBV4-2|TRBJ1-5
CASSQDGTGFQPQHF
TGTGCCAGCAGCCAAGATGGGACAGGCTTTCAGCCCCAGCATTTT
>TRBD2|18|.|TRBV18|TRBJ2-7
CASSPWWTSGGSVYEQYF
TGTGCCAGCTCACCTTGGTGGACTAGCGGGGGGTCGGTCTACGAGCAGTACTTC
>.|13|.|TRBV5-1|TRBJ2-2
CASSLSGFGELFF
TGCGCCAGCAGCTTGTCAGGGTTCGGGGAGCTGTTTTTT
>TRBD1|16|few|TRBV19|TRBJ1-5
CASSPWTGSPNQPQHF
TGTGCCAGTAGTCCCTGGACAGGCTCACCCAATCAGCCCCAGCATTTT
>.|17|.|TRBV7-2|TRBJ2-7
CASSLILDSTESYEQYF
TGTGCCAGCAGCTTAATTCTGGACTCTACAGAGTCCTACGAGCAGTACTTC
>TRBD2|16|.|TRBV9|TRBJ2-7
CASSVGAGNPSYEQYF
TGTGCCAGCAGCGTAGGAGCGGGGAATCCCTCCTACGAGCAGTACTTC
>.|13|.|TRBV29-1|TRBJ1-2
CSVEVGAGVGYTF
TGCAGCGTTGAAGTGGGGGCGGGGGTTGGCTACACCTTC
>TRBD2|15|once|TRBV2|TRBJ2-3
CASISGGLAEDTQYF
TGTGCCAGCATCTCTGGGGGACTAGCGGAAGATACGCAGTATTTT
>.|15|once|TRBV19|TRBJ1-1
CASSVTGQSNTEAFF
TGTGCCAGTAGTGTTACGGGACAATCGAACACTGAAGCTTTCTTT
>TRBD2|15|once|TRBV5-1|TRBJ2-1
CASSTGTSPYNEQFF
TGCGCCAGCTCCACTGGGACTAGCCCTTACAATGAGCAGTTCTTC
>TRBD1|15|.|TRBV12-5|TRBJ1-5
CASGLGRQGRTPQHF
TGTGCTAGTGGTTTGGGTAGACAGGGGCGGACGCCCCAGCATTTT
>TRBD1|15|.|TRBV4-2|TRBJ2-6
CASSPGGSGANVLTF
TGTGCCAGCAGCCCAGGGGGCTCTGGGGCCAACGTCCTGACTTTC
>.|15|.|TRBV19|TRBJ2-5
CASSMATGYQETQYF
TGTGCCAGTAGTATGGCAACAGGTTACCAAGAGACCCAGTACTTC
>TRBD1|14|.|TRBV19|TRBJ1-6
CASSIRDSNSPLHF
TGTGCCAGTAGTATTCGGGACAGCAATTCACCCCTCCACTTT
>.|13|.|TRBV11-3|TRBJ1-6
CASSNTRDSPLHF
TGTGCCAGCAGCAACACGAGGGATTCACCCCTCCACTTT
>.|16|.|TRBV5-6|TRBJ1-3
CASSSRGLGGRNTIYF
TGTGCCAGCAGCTCTCGTGGTCTTGGAGGTAGAAACACCATATATTTT
>TRBD1|13|.|TRBV5-1|TRBJ2-7
CASGGQDSYEQYF
TGCGCCAGCGGCGGACAGGACTCCTACGAGCAGTACTTC
>.|15|.|TRBV5-1|TRBJ2-3
CASSFSVQVTDTQYF
TGCGCCAGCAGCTTCAGTGTACAGGTCACAGATACGCAGTATTTT